What follows are 13 T cell receptor beta chains derived from one specimen sequenced in a study of T cell clones after liver transplantation. Assay: immunoSEQ multiplex PCR; the TCRdb copy retains only in-frame clones and omits some. Among 55,000 to 70,000 clones listed, approximately 92% were seen once. Sequencing was performed on CD4+ T cells from blood, taken nearly 26 months after liver transplant. Receptor source: a human patient who received a liver transplant. Some T cells could come from the graft donor.

The J gene is TRBJ2-3, the V gene TRBV7-2; 12 positions agree with TRBD2. The V and J ends lost 5 bases and 6 bases, in that order; junction bases with no gene match: 15. The germline V gene has CDR1 SGHTA and CDR2 FQGNSA. The CDR3 totals 18 residues. In DNA, the CDR3 is TGTGCCAGCAGCCCCTCCGGGGCTAGCGGGAGGGGCCGGGATACGCAGTATTTT. This sequence encodes CASSPSGASGRGRDTQYF. Drawing the rest from reference TRBV7-2 and TRBJ2-3, the complete variable domain is GAGVSQSPSNKVTEKGKDVELRCDPISGHTALYWYRQSLGQGLEFLIYFQGNSAPDKSGLPSDRFSAERTGGSVSTLTIQRTQQEDSAVYLCASSPSGASGRGRDTQYFGPGTRLTVL.

The J gene is TRBJ1-1, the V gene TRBV5-4; TRBD1 matches 9 bases. Looked up from germline, CDR1 is SGHNT and CDR2 is YYREEE (reference sequence). CDR3 length: 14 residues. Trimming took 4 bases from V and 1 from J; bases not matched to a gene: 2. CDR3 loop: CASSKGQGNTEAFF. In nucleotides, the CDR3 is TGTGCCAGCAGCAAGGGACAGGGGAACACTGAAGCTTTCTTT.

V usage is TRBV7-2 and J usage is TRBJ2-7; possibly TRBD1 for D (6 bases). CDR3 length: 13 residues. V shed 5 bases and J shed 4 bases, with 12 bases lying between them. Germline CDR1 is SGHTA and CDR2 is FQGNSA. The CDR3 sequence: CASSHGQTYEQYF. The CDR3 coding sequence is TGTGCCAGCAGCCATGGACAGACTTACGAGCAGTACTTC.

This rearrangement joins TRBV29-1 to TRBJ2-2; TRBD1 might be the D (6 bases). The length of the CDR3 is 14 residues. V was cut by 6 bases and J by 1 base, with 12 bases left in between. Per germline, CDR1 SQVTM and CDR2 ANQGSEA. In DNA, the CDR3 is TGCAGCGTGACGGGACACCTGAACACCGGGGAGCTGTTTTTT. Encoded protein: CSVTGHLNTGELFF.

The chain couples TRBV30 to TRBJ1-4; 8 nucleotides match TRBD1. This CDR3 is 16 amino acids long. Germline V gene lookup returns CDR1 GTSNPN and CDR2 SVGIG (reference sequence). V gave up 5 bases and J gave up 8 bases; unmatched junction bases: 16. In nucleotides, the CDR3 is TGTGCCTGGTACGGATATACTGGACAGGGAGAGGAAAAACTGTTTTTT. Amino acids: CAWYGYTGQGEEKLFF.

The chain uses TRBV28 and TRBJ2-7; 11 bases align to TRBD2. The CDR3 length is 14 residues. Germline lookup yields CDR1 MDHEN and CDR2 SYDVKM. The junction had 4 bases not matched to a gene; V was cut back by 4 bases and J by 5 bases. Written as DNA, the CDR3 is TGTGCCAGCAGTTCTAGCGGGAGGACGGACGAGCAGTACTTC. Protein product: CASSSSGRTDEQYF.

The gene calls are TRBV5-1 and TRBJ2-3; unclear D gene. Trimming shortened V by 0 bases and J by 2 bases, and 10 bases separated the two germline ends. Looked up from germline, CDR1 is SGHRS and CDR2 is YFSETQ. The CDR3 has 15 amino acids. CDR3: CASSLGPKHTDTQYF. Here the CDR3 DNA reads TGCGCCAGCAGCTTGGGGCCGAAACACACAGATACGCAGTATTTT.

This clone was counted a single time. The chain couples TRBV6-1 to TRBJ2-7, with D maybe TRBD2 (6 bases). Germline V CDR1 and CDR2: MNHNS, SASEGT. This CDR3 is 14 amino acids long. V lost 1 base, J lost 1 base, and 8 bases lay in between. CDR3 sequence: CASSEGGVSYEQYF. In DNA, the CDR3 is TGTGCCAGCAGTGAAGGCGGGGTTTCCTACGAGCAGTACTTC.

The chain carries TRBV7-9 and TRBJ1-1; no clear D gene. V was shortened by 5 bases and J by 4 bases, with 11 bases between the two germline ends. The length of the CDR3 is 13 residues. Germline V gene sequence: CDR1 SEHNR, CDR2 FQNEAQ (reference sequence). CDR3 bases: TGTGCCAGCAGCCTCTTATCTGGCACTGAAGCTTTCTTT. Its translation: CASSLLSGTEAFF.

The chain employs TRBV27 and TRBJ1-1; D is unresolved. The CDR3 has 16 residues. The V end lost 3 bases, the J end lost 0 bases, and 14 bases lay between the germline ends. Per the germline V gene, CDR1 is MNHEY and CDR2 is SMNVEV (reference sequence). In DNA form, the CDR3 reads TGTGCCAGCAGTTTTTTCCGCACTAAGCTGAACACTGAAGCTTTCTTT. Residues: CASSFFRTKLNTEAFF.

The gene calls are TRBV28 and TRBJ1-5; D gene unclear. The V end was cut by 5 bases, the J end by 7 bases, with 15 bases between. The CDR3 spans 14 residues. Germline V gene data show CDR1 as MDHEN and CDR2 as SYDVKM. The CDR3 region is CASSLGLREQPQHF. CDR3 DNA sequence: TGTGCCAGCAGTCTAGGACTCCGGGAGCAGCCCCAGCATTTT. Complete variable domain (other parts from reference TRBV28 and TRBJ1-5): DVKVTQSSRYLVKRTGEKVFLECVQDMDHENMFWYRQDPGLGLRLIYFSYDVKMKEKGDIPEGYSVSREKKERFSLILESASTNQTSMYLCASSLGLREQPQHFGDGTRLSIL.

The chain links TRBV18 to TRBJ1-5; D remains ambiguous. The V end lost 2 bases, the J end lost 6 bases, and 11 bases lay between the germline ends. CDR3 length: 14 residues. CDR1 is KGHSH and CDR2 is LQKENI in the germline V gene. The CDR3 region is CASSPGRVGQPQHF. CDR3 sequence (DNA): TGTGCCAGCTCACCAGGGAGGGTGGGTCAGCCCCAGCATTTT.

The chain links TRBV28 to TRBJ1-2; D possibly corresponds to TRBD1 (5 bases). Deletions cut 10 bases from V and 3 bases from J, with 24 bases between. Germline V gene data show CDR1 as MDHEN and CDR2 as SYDVKM. This CDR3 is built from 16 residues. The CDR3 region is CATLQTYGTNDYGYTF. The CDR3 DNA reads as TGTGCCACCCTCCAGACCTACGGGACCAATGACTATGGCTACACCTTC.